The entry below describes one T cell receptor beta chain. Its antigen is not yet known. No base quality values were provided; no much bigger clone lies one nucleotide off. Sequencing was performed on an Illumina NovaSeq 6000. cDNA libraries for TCRalpha and TCRbeta were prepared by 5'RACE using constant-segment primers, with sample barcodes and unique molecular identifiers added. RNA was extracted from every sample with Trizol reagent. The libraries were amplified in two PCR steps, and the second step added a second sample barcode and Illumina TruSeq adapters. Libraries were sequenced on an Illumina NovaSeq with 2 x 150 bp paired-end reads. As for the original processing: Demultiplexing of reads and collapsing into UMI-guided consensus sequences were performed with migec v1.2.7. Using mixcr v2.1.11, the UMI consensuses were aligned to TRA and TRB V and J templates and assembled into clonotypes. Expanded or contracted clonotypes were those called significant by both edgeR and NoisET, with noise models trained on biological replicates. edgeR calls used a false discovery rate-adjusted p below 0.01 and a log2 fold-change threshold of 1. As an exploratory analysis of dynamics, max-normalized trajectories of the 1000 most abundant clonotypes were examined with PCA combined with hierarchical clustering. Separately sequenced CD4+ and CD8+ repertoires were used to assign a CD4 or CD8 phenotype to each responding clone. TCRdb's own reprocessing of the public reads used fastp at Q25 and MiXCR and kept productive beta chains. Every entry covers one CDR3 protein and lists the most common genes and DNA from its rows. TCRdb, not the original authors, processed these V and J calls. Recorded for this sample are hundreds of thousands of distinct CDR3 sequences; around 15% of them occurred a single time. The ten biggest clones cover 22% of the sample.

PBMCs were isolated by Ficoll-Paque density gradient centrifugation. These data belong to a study of T-cell memory formation after mild COVID-19 listed by TCRdb under 2021. For the study in its entirety: TCR sequence clusters from the two donors were found to be largely donor specific. Longitudinal TCRalpha and TCRbeta repertoire sequencing tracked T-cell clones expanding and contracting after mild COVID-19 in a couple of donors. The cohort comprised two young, previously healthy adult volunteers, one female and one male. What the research found in general, with its limitations: Clones contracting from day 15 to 85 had balanced CD4/CD8 phenotypes, while a second wave expanding from day 15 to 37 was biased towards CD4+. Contracting CD4+ clones appeared mostly in the CM and EM memory subsets, whereas CD8+ clones were enriched in EMRA. Only a couple of mild cases were covered by the study, and larger cohorts that include severe cases with pre-infection samples were considered necessary. Some responding clones were detected in pre-infection memory, which suggested that pre-existing cross-reactive memory T cells had joined the SARS-CoV-2 response. Whether the second-wave clones peaking on day 37 were SARS-CoV-2 specific was not confirmed.

The clonotype originates from a man in his late teens or twenties who had mild COVID-19 (a few samples of this study predate the infection). The sample titles of this study are shuffled in the database, so cell type and time point are left out; the donor was told from shared clones. The sequenced material came from PBMCs or a T cell subset sorted from them (not recorded which).

CDR3 protein: CASSGFGPDTQYF. The nucleotide sequence reads as follows: TGTGCCAGCAGCGGGTTTGGGCCAGATACGCAGTATTTT. The chain couples TRBV5-5 to TRBJ2-3; no D gene can be assigned with confidence. V is pared back by 4 bases and J by 4 bases, with 10 bases lying between the germline termini. The CDR3 has 13 amino acids, counting the end cysteine and phenylalanine. The kept DNA is CDR3 alone, 39 bases in frame from the first base. CDR1 and CDR2 are drawn from the germline V gene (reference sequence): SGHKS, YYEKEE. Full variable domain (CDR3 extended with the reference TRBV5-5 and TRBJ2-3 proteins): DAGVTQSPTHLIKTRGQQVTLRCSPISGHKSVSWYQQVLGQGPQFIFQYYEKEERGRGNFPDRFSARQFPNYSSELNVNALLLGDSALYLCASSGFGPDTQYFGPGTRLTVL.